A single sample is the source of the 21 T cell receptor beta chains below, sequenced in a study of beta chain features in type 1 diabetes listed by TCRdb under 2018. Receptor amplification or capture employed the immunoSEQ multiplex PCR assay. The High Capacity cDNA Reverse Transcription Kit was used to reverse transcribe all of the isolated RNA, meaning that expressed TCRB transcripts were what got sequenced. The clones in this table, taken by TCRdb from immuneACCESS, are in-frame only. Not every clone is retained; where verified, under half of the shortfall comes from an unresolved V gene, and the cause of the rest is unknown. Across this sample there are 200,000 to 250,000 clones, with more than 9% seen only once. Just under 0.035% of the sample lies in the top ten. Specimen: naive CD4+ T cells from blood. The label giving this sample's cell subset or site can be read as: true naive CD4+ T cells. These receptors originate from a woman under 30 in good health.

The chain couples TRBV15 to TRBJ2-1; D possibly corresponds to TRBD2 (5 bases). The CDR3 covers 13 residues. V was cut by 1 base and J by 4 bases, with 5 bases left in between. Germline assignment: CDR1 LNHNV and CDR2 YYDKDF (reference sequence). CDR3: CATSRGGYNEQFF. The CDR3 DNA is TGTGCCACCAGCAGAGGAGGGTACAATGAGCAGTTCTTC.

The table lists this clone with a few counts. The rearrangement joins TRBV6-5 to TRBJ2-3; possibly TRBD2 for D (6 bases). Per the germline V gene, CDR1 is MNHEY and CDR2 is SVGAGI. The CDR3 has 13 amino acids. V lost 2 bases, J lost 6 bases, and 9 bases lay in between. The CDR3 protein is CASSYPGGDTQYF. CDR3 nucleotide sequence: TGTGCCAGCAGTTACCCTGGGGGGGATACGCAGTATTTT.

This clone was observed a few times. The rearrangement links TRBV9 to TRBJ1-2; D remains ambiguous. The V gene's germline CDR1 is SGDLS and CDR2 YYNGEE. The CDR3 contains 12 residues. V lost 0 bases and J 8 bases, leaving 8 bases between the germline ends. CDR3 residues: CASSVAAGGYTF. CDR3 DNA sequence: TGTGCCAGCAGCGTAGCGGCAGGCGGCTACACCTTC.

This clone was picked up a small number of times. J is TRBJ1-2 and V is TRBV5-1; 12 nucleotides line up with TRBD1. J gave up 6 bases and V 4 bases, and 10 bases lay outside the gene matches. The CDR3 is made up of 16 amino acids. Per the germline V gene, CDR1 is SGHRS and CDR2 is YFSETQ. In DNA, the CDR3 is TGCGCCAGCAGCCTGGGACAGGGGGCTTTTTCAGATGGCTACACCTTC. It yields the protein CASSLGQGAFSDGYTF.

This clone was detected a few times. This chain links TRBV5-1 with TRBJ1-1, with TRBD1 identical over 7 bases. V was pared by 2 bases and J by 1 base, with 5 bases of the junction left unmatched. The CDR3 runs 15 residues. Per germline, CDR1 SGHRS and CDR2 YFSETQ. The CDR3 sequence is CASSFNRGSNTEAFF. The DNA of the CDR3 is TGCGCCAGCAGCTTTAACAGGGGATCGAACACTGAAGCTTTCTTT.

The sample holds a few counts of this clone. This chain links TRBV18 with TRBJ2-7, with 8 positions matching TRBD1. This CDR3 region has 15 residues. Germline V gives CDR1 KGHSH, CDR2 LQKENI. The junction had 9 bases not matched to a gene; V was cut back by 2 bases and J by 6 bases. Written as DNA, the CDR3 is TGTGCCAGCTCACCATTATCAGGGGGCCGGCTCGAGCAGTACTTC. This encodes CASSPLSGGRLEQYF.

The CDR3: CASDADRGGSYTF. CDR3 nucleotide sequence: TGTGCCAGCGATGCCGACAGGGGAGGGAGCTACACCTTC. This sequence joins TRBV2 and TRBJ1-2; the match to TRBD1 covers 8 bases. This CDR3 has 13 residues. The germline gives CDR1 SNHLY, CDR2 FYNNEI. The trim removed 8 bases at V and 9 bases at J, leaving 11 bases unmatched.

Written as DNA, the CDR3 is TGTGCCTGGGCGCCGGGGGGGACACTCTCCTACGAGCAGTACTTC. It encodes CAWAPGGTLSYEQYF. The rearrangement links TRBV30 to TRBJ2-7; 8 bases align to TRBD2. V lost 5 bases, J lost 0 bases, and 9 bases stayed unmatched. The CDR3 runs 15 residues. CDR1 is GTSNPN and CDR2 is SVGIG in the germline V gene (reference sequence). Filled out from reference TRBV30 and TRBJ2-7, the complete variable domain reads SQTIHQWPATLVQPVGSPLSLECTVEGTSNPNLYWYRQAAGRGLQLLFYSVGIGQISSEVPQNLSASRPQDRQFILSSKKLLLSDSGFYLCAWAPGGTLSYEQYFGPGTRLTVT.

This clone was observed a few times. The CDR3 sequence: CASSLVGGLDQPQHF. As DNA, the CDR3 is TGCGCCAGCAGCTTGGTAGGGGGCTTGGATCAGCCCCAGCATTTT. The rearrangement links TRBV5-1 to TRBJ1-5; TRBD1 aligns across 7 bases. The V gene's germline CDR1 is SGHRS and CDR2 YFSETQ. The V segment lost 0 bases and the J segment 5 bases; nucleotides outside the gene matches: 5. The CDR3 covers 15 residues.

The V call is TRBV7-9, the J call TRBJ2-1; D unresolved. The CDR3 is made up of 14 amino acids. Trimming cost V 10 bases and J 3 bases, with 16 bases left between them. The germline V gene has CDR1 SEHNR and CDR2 FQNEAQ (reference sequence). The CDR3 protein is CAITGGGRYNEQFF. In DNA, the CDR3 is TGTGCCATCACCGGTGGCGGCCGCTACAATGAGCAGTTCTTC.

The chain links TRBV11-2 to TRBJ2-2; 7 nucleotides line up with TRBD2. V gave up 5 bases and J gave up 3 bases; unmatched junction bases: 15. The CDR3 runs to 18 residues. CDR1 is SGHAT and CDR2 is FQNNGV in the germline V gene. CDR3 loop: CASSIVRGRLADTGELFF. The CDR3 DNA reads as TGTGCCAGCAGCATCGTTCGGGGTCGGCTAGCGGACACCGGGGAGCTGTTTTTT.

The chain carries TRBV19 and TRBJ2-1; possibly TRBD2 for D (5 bases). The V end lost 3 bases, the J end lost 6 bases, and 12 bases lay between the germline ends. CDR1 and CDR2 (germline): LNHDA, SQIVND (reference sequence). The CDR3 covers 14 residues. The CDR3 coding sequence is TGTGCCAGTAGTATTAGGTTAGAGGGCAATGAGCAGTTCTTC. It codes for CASSIRLEGNEQFF.

The rearrangement joins TRBV7-3 to TRBJ2-7, with D perhaps TRBD2 (5 bases). From germline, CDR1 is SGHTA and CDR2 FQGTGA. Trimming removed 4 bases from V and 2 bases from J, with 9 bases in between. The CDR3 contains 13 residues. In DNA form, the CDR3 reads TGTGCCAGCAGCTCGGACGGGGCCTACGAGCAGTACTTC. Protein product: CASSSDGAYEQYF.

The chain uses TRBV2 and TRBJ1-2; perhaps TRBD1 as D (6 bases). The CDR3 covers 15 residues. From germline, CDR1 is SNHLY and CDR2 FYNNEI. Trimming took off 0 bases at V and 5 bases at J, with 13 bases between the two ends. CDR3 nucleotides: TGTGCCAGCAGTGAAGCTATGGCAGGGGTTTATGGCTACACCTTC. This gives the protein CASSEAMAGVYGYTF.

The chain employs TRBV4-2 and TRBJ2-3, with a tentative D call TRBD2 (7 bases). Trimming shortened V by 5 bases and J by 3 bases, and 18 bases separated the two germline ends. The CDR3 is made up of 16 amino acids. Per germline, CDR1 LGHNA and CDR2 YNFKEQ. CDR3 loop: CASSFAGGGPTDTQYF. The CDR3 region has the DNA TGTGCCAGCAGCTTCGCTGGGGGGGGCCCGACAGATACGCAGTATTTT.

Ten or more counts support this clone. V is TRBV18 and J is TRBJ1-5, with D tentatively TRBD1 (5 bases). From germline, CDR1 is KGHSH and CDR2 LQKENI. The ends were cut back, 6 bases at V and 7 bases at J, with 10 bases in the middle. The length of the CDR3 is 12 residues. CDR3 sequence: CASSPQGQPQHF. CDR3 coding DNA: TGTGCCAGCTCTCCCCAGGGACAGCCCCAGCATTTT.

This clone occurred a few times. This chain joins TRBV7-2 and TRBJ2-1; TRBD1 aligns across 10 bases. The CDR3 runs to 12 residues. V trimming: 5 bases; J trimming: 9 bases; junction bases outside the gene matches: 1. Germline-derived CDR1 and CDR2 are SGHTA and FQGNSA. DNA of the CDR3: TGTGCCAGCAGCCGGGACAGGGGTGAGCAGTTCTTC. Its protein is CASSRDRGEQFF.

This clone came up many times. The J gene is TRBJ2-1, the V gene TRBV4-2, with TRBD2 matching over 14 bases. This CDR3 has 15 residues. The V gene's germline CDR1 is LGHNA and CDR2 YNFKEQ. J gave up 8 bases and V 3 bases, and 3 bases lay outside the gene matches. CDR3 in amino acids: CASSQGLAGDDEQFF. DNA for the CDR3: TGTGCCAGCAGCCAGGGACTAGCGGGAGACGATGAGCAGTTCTTC.

This clone was seen only a few times. The chain carries TRBV2 and TRBJ1-2; TRBD1 is a possible D gene (5 bases). This CDR3 is 12 amino acids long. Trimming left V 8 bases short and J 2 bases short, with 9 bases between. CDR1 SNHLY and CDR2 FYNNEI come from the germline V gene. The CDR3 protein is CASQTENYGYTF. CDR3 DNA sequence: TGTGCCAGCCAGACAGAGAACTATGGCTACACCTTC.

This clone was recorded a few times. J is TRBJ1-5 and V is TRBV5-6; perhaps TRBD1 as D (5 bases). Germline assignment: CDR1 SGHDT and CDR2 YYEEEE. The CDR3 runs to 16 residues. Trimming removed 0 bases from V and 2 bases from J, with 12 bases in between. The CDR3: CASSLGKGPGNQPQHF. The CDR3 bases are TGTGCCAGCAGCTTGGGGAAGGGGCCGGGCAATCAGCCCCAGCATTTT.

This clone showed up just a few times. This rearrangement joins TRBV5-1 to TRBJ1-6; 7 nucleotides match TRBD1. The trim removed 3 bases at V and 7 bases at J, leaving 7 bases unmatched. In germline, CDR1 is SGHRS, CDR2 YFSETQ. The CDR3 has 15 amino acids. CDR3 bases: TGCGCCAGCAGCTCCTCGGGGACAGTGAATTCACCCCTCCACTTT. Its translation: CASSSSGTVNSPLHF.